One sample yielded the 16 T cell receptor beta chains listed below, sequenced in a study of CD8+CD57+ T cells in acquired aplastic anemia (dated by TCRdb to the late 2010s). Instrument on record: Illumina HiSeq 2000. Genomic DNA served as template for TCR beta VDJ combination and CDR3 sequence profiling. TCRdb took the public reads, trimmed them with fastp at Q25, ran MiXCR for clone calling and kept in-frame beta chains. Here each entry gathers all rows of one CDR3 protein and keeps the most common genes and DNA. The sample includes 86,000 or so distinct CDR3 sequences, with 40% to 55% observed a single time. Approximately 61% of the sample rests with the top ten. What was sequenced was sorted CD4+, CD8+, or CD8+CD57+ T cells (not recorded which) from PBMCs. The receptors here all came from a human donor in good health, serving as a control.

The rearrangement joins TRBV15 to TRBJ1-4; TRBD1 is a possible D gene (5 bases). V lost 8 bases, J lost 1 base, and 8 bases lay in between. The CDR3 is 13 amino acids. Germline CDR1 reads LNHNV; CDR2 reads YYDKDF (reference sequence). The CDR3 DNA follows: TGTGCCACCTCGGGGGGAACTAATGAAAAACTGTTTTTT. Protein: CATSGGTNEKLFF.

The chain uses TRBV7-9 and TRBJ2-5; 9 nucleotides line up with TRBD1. Losses at the gene ends were 5 bases for V and 5 bases for J; bases not matched to a gene: 12. The length of the CDR3 is 16 residues. Germline V gives CDR1 SEHNR, CDR2 FQNEAQ (reference sequence). The chain's CDR3 is CASSPGQGGTSETQYF. The CDR3 nucleotides read TGTGCCAGCAGCCCGGGACAGGGAGGGACCTCGGAGACCCAGTACTTC.

DNA of the CDR3: TGTGCCAGCAGCTCTGCTGCGGGAACGGATTCACCCCTCCACTTT. Its translation: CASSSAAGTDSPLHF. V gene TRBV9 combines with J gene TRBJ1-6; D not resolved. This CDR3 is 15 amino acids long. V was trimmed by 4 bases and J by 8 bases, leaving 16 bases between them. Germline CDR1 SGDLS, CDR2 YYNGEE. The variable domain in full, completed from reference TRBV9 and TRBJ1-6, reads DSGVTQTPKHLITATGQRVTLRCSPRSGDLSVYWYQQSLDQGLQFLIQYYNGEERAKGNILERFSAQQFPDLHSELNLSSLELGDSALYFCASSSAAGTDSPLHFGNGTRLTVT.

Ten or more counts support this clonotype. The chain has TRBV10-3 and TRBJ2-7, with 7 nucleotides matching TRBD1. V dropped 5 bases and J dropped 5; count of bases not matched to a gene: 6. The CDR3 sequence is 13 residues long. Looked up from germline, CDR1 is ENHRY and CDR2 is SYGVKD. CDR3 bases: TGTGCCATCAGTAACCCGACAGGGAACGAGCAGTACTTC. Its protein is CAISNPTGNEQYF.

The chain uses TRBV15 and TRBJ1-1; a weak D match, TRBD1 (6 bases). This CDR3 has 13 residues. V shed 3 bases and J shed 5 bases, with 10 bases lying between them. Germline assignment: CDR1 LNHNV and CDR2 YYDKDF (reference sequence). The CDR3 nucleotides are TGTGCCACCAGCAGCAAAGGGGGAACTGAAGCTTTCTTT. It translates to CATSSKGGTEAFF. Drawing the rest from reference TRBV15 and TRBJ1-1, the complete variable domain is DAMVIQNPRYQVTQFGKPVTLSCSQTLNHNVMYWYQQKSSQAPKLLFHYYDKDFNNEADTPDNFQSRRPNTSFCFLDIRSPGLGDTAMYLCATSSKGGTEAFFGQGTRLTVV.

This clonotype has just one count. The rearrangement links TRBV2 to TRBJ2-7, with D hard to call. Germline V gives CDR1 SNHLY, CDR2 FYNNEI. V lost 6 bases, J lost 7 bases, and 13 bases lay in between. There are 12 residues in the CDR3. The DNA for the CDR3 is TGTGCCAGCAGCTCACGGACCTGGGAGCAGTACGTC. It codes for CASSSRTWEQYV.

This clonotype was counted many times. The chain links TRBV10-2 to TRBJ2-7; D unclear. The ends were cut back, 8 bases at V and 2 bases at J, with 4 bases in the middle. There are 10 residues in the CDR3. CDR1 and CDR2 (germline): WSHSY, SAAADI. The CDR3 loop is CASGTYEQYF. The CDR3 nucleotides are TGCGCCAGCGGTACCTACGAGCAGTACTTC.

Concerning this clonotype itself: One end of the junction is discordant with germline, which a read error may explain. V gene TRBV15 combines with J gene TRBJ2-7; 12 positions agree with TRBD1. Germline V gives CDR1 LNHNV, CDR2 YYDKDF (reference sequence). This CDR3 comprises 16 residues. CDR3 sequence reads: CAASSPTGTGGGEQYF. The CDR3 nucleotides read TGTGCCGCCAGCAGCCCAACCGGGACAGGGGGCGGAGAGCAGTACTTC. Filled out from reference TRBV15 and TRBJ2-7, the complete variable domain reads DAMVIQNPRYQVTQFGKPVTLSCSQTLNHNVMYWYQQKSSQAPKLLFHYYDKDFNNEADTPDNFQSRRPNTSFCFLDIRSPGLGDTAMYLCAASSPTGTGGGEQYFGPGTRLTVT.

Only a few counts were recorded for this clonotype. This chain uses TRBV5-1 with TRBJ2-5, with D unresolved. This CDR3 is built from 16 residues. From germline, CDR1 is SGHRS and CDR2 YFSETQ. The V end was cut by 0 bases, the J end by 1 base, with 13 bases between. The CDR3 sequence is CASSLDRTKLQETQYF. CDR3 DNA: TGCGCCAGCAGCTTGGATAGGACCAAACTCCAAGAGACCCAGTACTTC.

This clonotype was recorded a few times. Without the conserved terminal phenylalanine or tryptophan, this CDR3 likely stems from a read error. The chain employs TRBV16 and TRBJ2-3; 10 bases agree with TRBD2. The CDR3 length is 15 residues. Trimming at V came to 1 base and at J to 9 bases, leaving 7 bases not matched to a gene. The germline V gene has CDR1 KGHSY and CDR2 FQNENV. CDR3 coding DNA: TGTGCCAGCAGCCAATTTTCTAGCGGGGGAGACACGCAGTATTCT. This encodes CASSQFSSGGDTQYS.

This clonotype was seen at least ten times. The genes are TRBV11-3 and TRBJ1-1; D is possibly TRBD1 (5 bases). There are 13 residues in the CDR3. V dropped 6 bases and J dropped 1 base, with 9 bases sitting between them. Germline lookup yields CDR1 SGHNT and CDR2 YENEEA. CDR3: CASSYGQNTEAFF. DNA of the CDR3: TGTGCCAGCAGTTATGGACAGAACACTGAAGCTTTCTTT.

There are many counts of this clonotype. The gene calls are TRBV5-1 and TRBJ1-1; 10 nucleotides match TRBD1. CDR3 length equals 16 residues. Unmatched junction bases numbered 7, after V lost 2 bases and J lost 3 bases. Germline loops: CDR1 SGHRS, CDR2 YFSETQ. CDR3 region: CASSFRTGGEYTEAFF. The CDR3 region has the DNA TGCGCCAGCAGCTTTCGGACAGGGGGAGAGTACACTGAAGCTTTCTTT. The full variable domain, completed using reference TRBV5-1 and TRBJ1-1, is KAGVTQTPRYLIKTRGQQVTLSCSPISGHRSVSWYQQTPGQGLQFLFEYFSETQRNKGNFPGRFSGRQFSNSRSEMNVSTLELGDSALYLCASSFRTGGEYTEAFFGQGTRLTVV.

At least ten counts were recorded for this clonotype. The chain is built from TRBV9 and TRBJ1-2; 7 bases line up with TRBD1. The CDR3 consists of 14 residues. Germline trimming cut 4 bases from V and 4 bases from J; bases unmatched to any gene: 7. The germline V gene encodes CDR1 SGDLS and CDR2 YYNGEE. The CDR3: CASSSARGAYGYTF. For the CDR3, the DNA is TGTGCCAGCAGCTCCGCCAGGGGGGCCTATGGCTACACCTTC.

This clonotype was found once. The CDR3 DNA sequence: TGCAGTGCTAGAGATGGGGGGACAGGGACTGAAGCTTTCTTT. It yields the protein CSARDGGTGTEAFF. V gene TRBV20-1 combines with J gene TRBJ1-1; 9 bases fit TRBD1. V shed 0 bases, J shed 5 bases, and the junction held 4 bases outside the gene matches. Germline V lookup: CDR1 DFQATT, CDR2 SNEGSKA (reference sequence). This CDR3 contains 14 residues.

This clonotype was observed a few times. J is TRBJ1-2 and V is TRBV25-1; no clear D. The CDR3 consists of 13 residues. V was trimmed by 7 bases and J by 0 bases, leaving 9 bases between them. Looked up from germline, CDR1 is MGHDK and CDR2 is SYGVNS. The CDR3: CASTGSTNYGYTF. CDR3 DNA sequence: TGTGCCAGCACTGGTAGTACTAACTATGGCTACACCTTC.

Many counts were recorded for this clonotype. The J gene is TRBJ1-2, the V gene TRBV27; perhaps TRBD1 as D (6 bases). CDR1 and CDR2 from the germline V gene are MNHEY and SMNVEV (reference sequence). V was trimmed by 0 bases and J by 8 bases, leaving 10 bases between them. CDR3 length: 13 amino acids. In DNA form, the CDR3 reads TGTGCCAGCAGTTTATCGCAGGGGAGAGGCTACACCTTC. Its protein is CASSLSQGRGYTF.